This T cell receptor beta chain came from a study of blood T cell repertoires in COVID-19. Study overall: PBMCs, B-cell-depleted T cells, or T cells provided the cDNA or gDNA that made up the material.

Deletions cut 6 bases from V and 2 bases from J, with 11 bases between. The CDR3 loop spans 14 amino acids. The germline V gene encodes CDR1 LNHDA and CDR2 SQIVND (reference sequence). Produced via immunoSEQ multiplex PCR; TCRdb's table is partial and in-frame only. This sample carries just over 300,000 clones, around 90% of them seen once, and the ten largest clones take about 4.5%. Sample: PBMCs or T cells enriched from blood (not recorded which). The chain is built from TRBV19 and TRBJ1-3, with a possible D match to TRBD1 (6 bases). The receptor was isolated from a woman aged 18-29 years with acute COVID-19. In nucleotides, the CDR3 is TGTGCCAGTAGAAAAGACAGGACTGGAAACACCATATATTTT. Its translation: CASRKDRTGNTIYF.